Below, 5 T cell receptor beta chains from the same sample are listed, as sequenced in a study of shared clonotypes between healthy human individuals. Generated by immunoSEQ multiplex PCR, the TCRdb table keeps only in-frame clones and is missing some. The sample has 2 million to 2.5 million clones, approximately 90% seen once. Input material: naive CD4+ T cells from PBMCs. This sample's subset: CD45RA+ positively selected. These receptors were obtained from a young man in good health. Some clones in this sample may be carry-over from other donors' samples.

The V gene is TRBV19, the J gene TRBJ2-1; possibly TRBD2 for D (6 bases). The CDR3 covers 14 residues. CDR1 is LNHDA and CDR2 is SQIVND in the germline V gene (reference sequence). Trimming removed 7 bases from V and 2 bases from J, with 12 bases in between. CDR3 residues: CASTPGVTYNEQFF. CDR3 bases: TGTGCCAGTACCCCGGGGGTGACCTACAATGAGCAGTTCTTC.

This sequence joins TRBV28 and TRBJ1-4; 9 bases match TRBD1. CDR1 is MDHEN and CDR2 is SYDVKM in the germline V gene. V gave up 4 bases and J gave up 10 bases; unmatched junction bases: 7. There are 14 residues in the CDR3. CDR3 bases: TGTGCCAGCAGTTCATCGACAGGGGGGAGAAAACTGTTTTTT. It is translated as CASSSSTGGRKLFF.

Concerning this clone: Other DNA sequences within the sample encode an identical CDR3. The chain has TRBV9 and TRBJ1-5; D unclear. Germline loops: CDR1 SGDLS, CDR2 YYNGEE. The CDR3 totals 14 residues. V lost 1 base, J lost 0 bases, and 5 bases lay in between. The DNA of the CDR3 is TGTGCCAGCAGCGTAACGGGTAGCAATCAGCCCCAGCATTTT. This encodes CASSVTGSNQPQHF.

The rearrangement uses TRBV12-5 and TRBJ2-7; D unresolved. The germline V gene has CDR1 LGHNT and CDR2 FRNRAP. V was shortened by 7 bases and J by 1 base, with 5 bases between the two germline ends. This CDR3 has 11 residues. Here the CDR3 DNA reads TGTGCTAGTGCGAGATCCTACGAGCAGTACTTC. It yields the protein CASARSYEQYF.

The chain uses TRBV5-1 and TRBJ2-7; 8 nucleotides align to TRBD2. CDR3 length: 15 amino acids. The V and J ends lost 0 bases and 6 bases, in that order; junction bases with no gene match: 8. Germline CDR1 and CDR2: SGHRS and YFSETQ. The CDR3 DNA reads TGCGCCAGCAGCTTGGGGCGGGGGGAGCTGGCCGAGCAGTACTTC. Its translation: CASSLGRGELAEQYF. The full variable domain, rest sourced from reference TRBV5-1 and TRBJ2-7, is KAGVTQTPRYLIKTRGQQVTLSCSPISGHRSVSWYQQTPGQGLQFLFEYFSETQRNKGNFPGRFSGRQFSNSRSEMNVSTLELGDSALYLCASSLGRGELAEQYFGPGTRLTVT.